A selection of T cell receptor beta chains follows, all from one sample in a study of cytomegalovirus exposure and HLA in healthy donors. The table came from immunoSEQ multiplex PCR; TCRdb's copy has only in-frame clones and leaves some out. The sample holds about 130,000 clones; roughly 75% are singletons and the top ten take under 13%. Specimen: PBMCs. The receptors originated from a man younger than 40 in good health and CMV-seropositive. CDR3s include the opening cysteine and the closing phenylalanine or tryptophan. Each record gives: CDR3 DNA, CDR3 protein, J gene, V gene, clone size, D gene. The D gene is left open where the match is weak. Part of the rows lack a size; the others show once, few, many or a class for expanded clones.

CDR3nt: TGTGCCAGCAGCTACGTAGACACCATATATTTT
CDR3aa: CASSYVDTIYF
j_gene: TRBJ1-3
v_gene: TRBV7-3
abundance: -
d_gene: -

CDR3nt: TGTGCCAGCAGTGACGGCAGGGCCCAAGAAAAACTGTTTTTT
CDR3aa: CASSDGRAQEKLFF
j_gene: TRBJ1-4
v_gene: TRBV2
abundance: -
d_gene: -

CDR3nt: TGTGCCAGCGGTCAGGGGAATGGAGATACGCAGTATTTT
CDR3aa: CASGQGNGDTQYF
j_gene: TRBJ2-3
v_gene: TRBV28
abundance: -
d_gene: -

CDR3nt: TGTGCCAGCGGGGAAGGGGACTGGGGTGGCTACACCTTC
CDR3aa: CASGEGDWGGYTF
j_gene: TRBJ1-2
v_gene: TRBV28
abundance: -
d_gene: -

CDR3nt: TGTGCCAGCACCTTCTCAACACTGGGGACTAGATATCCCAATGAGCAGTTCTTC
CDR3aa: CASTFSTLGTRYPNEQFF
j_gene: TRBJ2-1
v_gene: TRBV7-6
abundance: few
d_gene: TRBD2

CDR3nt: TGTGCCAGCGGGAGGCGGAACACTGAAGCTTTCTTT
CDR3aa: CASGRRNTEAFF
j_gene: TRBJ1-1
v_gene: TRBV6-5
abundance: -
d_gene: -

CDR3nt: TGTGCCAGCAGTTCGCACAATAATTACAATGAGCAGTTCTTC
CDR3aa: CASSSHNNYNEQFF
j_gene: TRBJ2-1
v_gene: TRBV27
abundance: -
d_gene: -

CDR3nt: TGTGCCAGCAACAACAGGGATCCCCAGCATTTT
CDR3aa: CASNNRDPQHF
j_gene: TRBJ1-5
v_gene: TRBV28
abundance: once
d_gene: -

CDR3nt: TGTGCCAGCAGCGGTGGAACAGGGGGCGGGGAGACCCAGTACTTC
CDR3aa: CASSGGTGGGETQYF
j_gene: TRBJ2-5
v_gene: TRBV9
abundance: -
d_gene: TRBD1

CDR3nt: TGTGCCAGCAGTCCGGTCGAAACCGGGGAGCTGTTTTTT
CDR3aa: CASSPVETGELFF
j_gene: TRBJ2-2
v_gene: TRBV28
abundance: once
d_gene: -

CDR3nt: TGTGCCAGCAGCTTTCCCCCCTCCCTCCCCTCTAACTATGGCTACACCTTC
CDR3aa: CASSFPPSLPSNYGYTF
j_gene: TRBJ1-2
v_gene: TRBV7-3
abundance: -
d_gene: -

CDR3nt: TGTGCCAGCAGTTTAACAGGGAAAGGATTAAGGTACACCTTC
CDR3aa: CASSLTGKGLRYTF
j_gene: TRBJ1-2
v_gene: TRBV6-5
abundance: -
d_gene: -

CDR3nt: TGTGCCAGCAGCTTAGCCTGCAGGGTAAAGACCCAGTACTTC
CDR3aa: CASSLACRVKTQYF
j_gene: TRBJ2-5
v_gene: TRBV7-8
abundance: -
d_gene: -

CDR3nt: TGTGCCAGCTCACCACCGGGTACAGCTTTCACAGATACGCAGTATTTT
CDR3aa: CASSPPGTAFTDTQYF
j_gene: TRBJ2-3
v_gene: TRBV18
abundance: -
d_gene: -

CDR3nt: TGTGCCAGCAGCCCCTCCCAGCGGGGAAACAATGAGCAGTTCTTC
CDR3aa: CASSPSQRGNNEQFF
j_gene: TRBJ2-1
v_gene: TRBV11-3
abundance: -
d_gene: TRBD2

CDR3nt: TGTGCCAGCAGCGTAGGCAGTTCCGATAACACCGGGGAGCTGTTTTTT
CDR3aa: CASSVGSSDNTGELFF
j_gene: TRBJ2-2
v_gene: TRBV9
abundance: -
d_gene: -

CDR3nt: TGTGCCAGCAGCTTAGAGGGGACTAGCGGTTACGAGCAGTACTTC
CDR3aa: CASSLEGTSGYEQYF
j_gene: TRBJ2-7
v_gene: TRBV7-2
abundance: -
d_gene: TRBD2

CDR3nt: TGTGCCAGCAGCCAAGCAATACAGGGGGCGCGTGAGACCCAGTACTTC
CDR3aa: CASSQAIQGARETQYF
j_gene: TRBJ2-5
v_gene: TRBV4-2
abundance: -
d_gene: TRBD1

CDR3nt: TGTGCCAGCAGCCCATTTCGGGCCTATGCTAGCGGGCAAAACTACGAGCAGTACTTC
CDR3aa: CASSPFRAYASGQNYEQYF
j_gene: TRBJ2-7
v_gene: TRBV7-8
abundance: -
d_gene: TRBD2

CDR3nt: TGTGCCTGGAGTTTCCGGGTTCCTGGAGAGCAGTACTTC
CDR3aa: CAWSFRVPGEQYF
j_gene: TRBJ2-7
v_gene: TRBV30
abundance: -
d_gene: -

CDR3nt: TGTGCCAGCACACGGGACAGGGCAAGCTCCTATAATTCACCCCTCCACTTT
CDR3aa: CASTRDRASSYNSPLHF
j_gene: TRBJ1-6
v_gene: TRBV2
abundance: -
d_gene: TRBD1

CDR3nt: TGTGCCAGCAGTTTATGGGGACAAGGCAATCAGCCCCAGCATTTT
CDR3aa: CASSLWGQGNQPQHF
j_gene: TRBJ1-5
v_gene: TRBV28
abundance: -
d_gene: -

CDR3nt: TGTGCCAGCAGCAATCTCGGGGAGCTGTTTTTT
CDR3aa: CASSNLGELFF
j_gene: TRBJ2-2
v_gene: TRBV9
abundance: -
d_gene: -

CDR3nt: TGTGCCAGCAGTGCTGGCGGAGACTATGGCTACACCTTC
CDR3aa: CASSAGGDYGYTF
j_gene: TRBJ1-2
v_gene: TRBV25-1
abundance: -
d_gene: -

CDR3nt: TGTGCATGGGCCAGTGCTAACTATGGCTACACCTTC
CDR3aa: CAWASANYGYTF
j_gene: TRBJ1-2
v_gene: TRBV30
abundance: few
d_gene: -

CDR3nt: TGTGCCAGCAGCCAAGCCGGGACAGGTCGTAGCTACACCTTC
CDR3aa: CASSQAGTGRSYTF
j_gene: TRBJ1-2
v_gene: TRBV4-2
abundance: -
d_gene: TRBD1

CDR3nt: TGCAGCGTTGGTGGGCGAGCTAATGAAAAACTGTTTTTT
CDR3aa: CSVGGRANEKLFF
j_gene: TRBJ1-4
v_gene: TRBV29-1
abundance: -
d_gene: -

CDR3nt: TGTGCCAGCAGTGAATTCAGCGGTGTCACAGATACGCAGTATTTT
CDR3aa: CASSEFSGVTDTQYF
j_gene: TRBJ2-3
v_gene: TRBV6-1
abundance: few
d_gene: -

CDR3nt: TGCGCCAGCGCATTCTCACCCGGGACAGGGAAGGGCTACACCTTC
CDR3aa: CASAFSPGTGKGYTF
j_gene: TRBJ1-2
v_gene: TRBV5-1
abundance: -
d_gene: TRBD1

CDR3nt: TGTGCCACCATTGACAGGGAATGGTTAGTTTTCTTT
CDR3aa: CATIDREWLVFF
j_gene: TRBJ1-1
v_gene: TRBV10-3
abundance: -
d_gene: TRBD1

CDR3nt: TGTGCCAGTAGTATAGAGTACAGGGGAATCTCCTACGAGCAGTACTTC
CDR3aa: CASSIEYRGISYEQYF
j_gene: TRBJ2-7
v_gene: TRBV19
abundance: -
d_gene: TRBD1

CDR3nt: TGTGCCAGCAGCCCCGTGGGGAGGAACACTGAAGCTTTCTTT
CDR3aa: CASSPVGRNTEAFF
j_gene: TRBJ1-1
v_gene: TRBV9
abundance: -
d_gene: -